A single sample gave rise to the 26 T cell receptor beta chains below, sequenced in a study of T cell responses to AZD1222 COVID-19 vaccine (dated by TCRdb to the early 2020s). The protocol used for the library was the immunoSEQ multiplex PCR assay. The clones in this table, taken by TCRdb from immuneACCESS, are in-frame only. Not every clone is retained; where verified, under half of the shortfall comes from an unresolved V gene, and the cause of the rest is unknown. The sample table holds some 64,000 clones, of which roughly 89% were seen once. The biggest ten clones account for under 8% of the sample. Sample time point, as interpreted from the label and publication: baseline before first vaccination. Sample: peripheral blood, taken on day 0 of AZD1222 vaccination. Receptors originate from an adult in good health.

This clone was counted a single time. The chain uses TRBV9 and TRBJ2-3; tentatively, D is TRBD1 (6 bases). The CDR3 covers 15 residues. V lost 5 bases, J lost 6 bases, and 19 bases lay in between. Germline CDR1 reads SGDLS; CDR2 reads YYNGEE. CDR3 amino acids: CASSAYRAQGDTQYF. The CDR3 region has the DNA TGTGCCAGCAGTGCCTACAGGGCCCAGGGCGATACGCAGTATTTT.

This clone was detected only a few times. This may be a read error: a much more frequent sequence differs by one nucleotide. Within the sample, other DNA sequences also encode this same CDR3. This chain links TRBV30 with TRBJ2-1, with 9 positions matching TRBD2. CDR1 is GTSNPN and CDR2 is SVGIG in the germline V gene (reference sequence). V lost 3 bases, J lost 7 bases, and 7 bases stayed unmatched. This CDR3 spans 14 amino acids. The DNA of the CDR3 is TGTGCCTGGAGGCTTGCGGGGGGGGGAAATGAGCAGTTCTTC. Amino acid sequence: CAWRLAGGGNEQFF.

The chain uses TRBV10-3 and TRBJ1-2; weak D call: TRBD1 (6 bases). The length of the CDR3 is 17 residues. Between the trimmed V and J ends, which lost 6 bases and 5 bases, there was a span of 25 bases. Germline CDR1 reads ENHRY; CDR2 reads SYGVKD. Here the CDR3 DNA reads TGTGCCATCAGGGAACAGGGTCCGGGGAATTTGCGGTATGGCTACACCTTC. It is translated as CAIREQGPGNLRYGYTF.

This chain uses TRBV5-1 with TRBJ2-2; 11 nucleotides align to TRBD2. Germline V lookup: CDR1 SGHRS, CDR2 YFSETQ. V shed 2 bases and J 7 bases; nucleotides not matched to a gene: 4. CDR3 length equals 15 residues. The CDR3 DNA is TGCGCCAGCAGCTTACGACTAGCGGGGCTCGGGGAGCTGTTTTTT. It codes for CASSLRLAGLGELFF.

V usage is TRBV19 and J usage is TRBJ1-6; D is unclear. The CDR3 loop spans 15 amino acids. V lost 5 bases to trimming and J lost 0 bases, with 8 bases between them. The germline CDR1 and CDR2 sequences are LNHDA and SQIVND (reference sequence). CDR3 in DNA: TGTGCCAGTAGTTATCGGTCCTCCTATAATTCACCCCTCCACTTT. It encodes CASSYRSSYNSPLHF.

The rearrangement links TRBV5-5 to TRBJ1-4; maybe TRBD1 (6 bases). CDR3 length: 16 residues. CDR1 SGHKS and CDR2 YYEKEE come from the germline V gene (reference sequence). With 0 bases removed from V and 0 bases from J, the gap between germline ends came to 9 bases. This CDR3 is CASSLGTDTTNEKLFF. The CDR3 DNA is TGTGCCAGCAGCTTGGGGACAGACACAACTAATGAAAAACTGTTTTTT. Full variable domain (missing parts from reference TRBV5-5 and TRBJ1-4): DAGVTQSPTHLIKTRGQQVTLRCSPISGHKSVSWYQQVLGQGPQFIFQYYEKEERGRGNFPDRFSARQFPNYSSELNVNALLLGDSALYLCASSLGTDTTNEKLFFGSGTQLSVL.

The chain joins TRBV5-6 to TRBJ2-1, with TRBD2 matching 12 bases. The CDR3 contains 15 residues. Germline loops: CDR1 SGHDT, CDR2 YYEEEE. The trim removed 4 bases at V and 7 bases at J, leaving 6 bases unmatched. CDR3 in amino acids: CASSVLAGGPNEQFF. The CDR3 region has the DNA TGTGCCAGCAGCGTGCTAGCGGGGGGGCCGAATGAGCAGTTCTTC.

The V gene is TRBV10-3, the J gene TRBJ2-2, with 10 positions matching TRBD1. Germline CDR1 and CDR2: ENHRY and SYGVKD. The CDR3 covers 14 residues. V shed 7 bases and J 3 bases; nucleotides not matched to a gene: 2. The CDR3 DNA follows: TGTGCCATCAAGGGGACAGGGGACACCGGGGAGCTGTTTTTT. Protein product: CAIKGTGDTGELFF.

V is TRBV29-1 and J is TRBJ2-3; no clear D. CDR1 and CDR2 from the germline V gene are SQVTM and ANQGSEA. The V gene lost 4 bases and the J gene lost 0 bases, with 8 bases spanning the gap. The length of the CDR3 is 13 residues. The CDR3 here is CSVASLSTDTQYF. The CDR3 DNA is TGCAGCGTTGCCTCACTGAGCACAGATACGCAGTATTTT.

The rearrangement uses TRBV7-6 and TRBJ2-3; no clear D gene. The germline V gene encodes CDR1 SGHVS and CDR2 FNYEAQ. V lost 6 bases to trimming and J lost 2 bases, with 15 bases between them. The length of the CDR3 is 15 residues. In DNA form, the CDR3 reads TGTGCCAGCAGAGAAAGTTCGGCAGACACAGATACGCAGTATTTT. It yields the protein CASRESSADTDTQYF.

The chain is built from TRBV7-9 and TRBJ2-3; tentatively, D is TRBD1 or TRBD2 (6 bases each). Germline V lookup: CDR1 SEHNR, CDR2 FQNEAQ (reference sequence). This CDR3 is 15 amino acids long. V lost 4 bases and J lost 4, with 15 bases in between. The CDR3 DNA reads TGTGCCAGCAGCTCATCCGGGGGCGAGGCAGATACGCAGTATTTT. Translated: CASSSSGGEADTQYF.

The chain links TRBV7-9 to TRBJ1-2, with D unresolved. CDR1 and CDR2 from the germline V gene are SEHNR and FQNEAQ (reference sequence). The CDR3 is 16 residues long. The V end lost 0 bases, the J end lost 1 base, and 12 bases lay between the germline ends. CDR3 nucleotide sequence: TGTGCCAGCAGCTTAGCCCGGTCCGCGAATAACTATGGCTACACCTTC. It encodes CASSLARSANNYGYTF. Based on the CDR3 plus reference TRBV7-9 and TRBJ1-2, the full variable domain is DTGVSQNPRHKITKRGQNVTFRCDPISEHNRLYWYRQTLGQGPEFLTYFQNEAQLEKSRLLSDRFSAERPKGSFSTLEIQRTEQGDSAMYLCASSLARSANNYGYTFGSGTRLTVV.

The gene calls are TRBV4-1 and TRBJ2-3; 9 positions match TRBD1. After removal of 1 base from V and 9 bases from J, the junction contained 11 bases not matched to a gene. Germline CDR1 and CDR2: MGHRA and YSYEKL. The CDR3 consists of 16 residues. The CDR3 spells CASSQGDRELLRTQYF. The CDR3 DNA follows: TGCGCCAGCAGCCAAGGGGACAGGGAACTGCTACGGACGCAGTATTTT.

J is TRBJ1-2 and V is TRBV4-3; no clear D. CDR3 length equals 15 residues. Trimming removed 0 bases at V and 0 bases at J, with 8 bases between. The germline gives CDR1 LGHNA, CDR2 YSLEER. The CDR3 DNA reads as TGCGCCAGCAGCCAAGACGTCACAGCTAACTATGGCTACACCTTC. Translating it yields CASSQDVTANYGYTF.

The chain carries TRBV5-1 and TRBJ1-5, with 7 bases identical to TRBD1. The trim removed 0 bases at V and 4 bases at J, leaving 4 bases unmatched. CDR3 length: 15 amino acids. Germline CDR1 reads SGHRS; CDR2 reads YFSETQ. CDR3 nucleotides: TGCGCCAGCAGCTTGGCGGGGACAGTAAATCAGCCCCAGCATTTT. Translation gives CASSLAGTVNQPQHF.

The chain joins TRBV6-5 to TRBJ2-1, with 9 bases lining up with TRBD2. The CDR3 is made up of 15 amino acids. CDR1 is MNHEY and CDR2 is SVGAGI in the germline V gene. The V segment lost 4 bases and the J segment 7 bases; nucleotides outside the gene matches: 8. CDR3 amino acids: CASSSRAGGENEQFF. CDR3 nucleotides: TGTGCCAGCAGTTCGAGAGCGGGGGGAGAGAATGAGCAGTTCTTC.

Only one count was recorded for this clone. The rearrangement links TRBV9 to TRBJ2-7, with TRBD1 as a possible D gene (6 bases). This CDR3 has 15 amino acids. Germline CDR1 is SGDLS and CDR2 is YYNGEE. V was trimmed by 0 bases and J by 5 bases, leaving 15 bases between them. The CDR3 loop is CASSVGTARGHEQYF. CDR3 in DNA: TGTGCCAGCAGCGTAGGGACAGCAAGAGGCCACGAGCAGTACTTC.

The chain has TRBV2 and TRBJ2-2; D unclear. CDR1 is SNHLY, CDR2 FYNNEI, per germline. Trimming cost V 3 bases and J 3 bases, with 2 bases left between them. The CDR3 has 12 amino acids. The CDR3 here is CASSDDTGELFF. Written as DNA, the CDR3 is TGTGCCAGCAGTGACGACACCGGGGAGCTGTTTTTT.

This chain connects TRBV19 to TRBJ2-7, with D tentatively TRBD1 (6 bases). The CDR3 sequence is 14 residues long. Germline V gene data show CDR1 as LNHDA and CDR2 as SQIVND (reference sequence). V was trimmed by 1 base and J by 2 bases, leaving 9 bases between them. Written as DNA, the CDR3 is TGTGCCAGTAGTATAGGCAGGGGAGCCTACGAGCAGTACTTC. It codes for CASSIGRGAYEQYF.

The chain is built from TRBV28 and TRBJ2-7; possibly TRBD2 for D (6 bases). Germline V CDR1 and CDR2: MDHEN, SYDVKM. The CDR3 loop spans 14 amino acids. V was pared by 7 bases and J by 2 bases, with 15 bases between. The CDR3 protein is CASTLGGYTYEQYF. CDR3 sequence (DNA): TGTGCCAGCACTCTCGGAGGGTACACCTACGAGCAGTACTTC.

The CDR3: CASSRAVRRLGGPDTQYF. For the CDR3, the DNA is TGCGCCAGCAGCCGGGCCGTAAGGAGACTAGGTGGCCCCGATACGCAGTATTTT. This sequence joins TRBV4-1 and TRBJ2-3; TRBD2 is a possible D gene (6 bases). Trimming stripped 4 bases from V and 6 bases from J, with 26 bases between. The CDR3 covers 18 residues. CDR1 is MGHRA, CDR2 YSYEKL, per germline.

This clone has a handful of counts. DNA of the CDR3: TGCGCCAGCAGCCCTGGGACAGTTCAATCCCTCCACTTT. This translates into CASSPGTVQSLHF. The rearrangement uses TRBV4-1 and TRBJ1-6; TRBD1 matches 7 bases. CDR1 is MGHRA and CDR2 is YSYEKL in the germline V gene. The CDR3 sequence is 13 residues long. The V segment lost 4 bases and the J segment 14 bases; nucleotides outside the gene matches: 8.

The V gene is TRBV27, the J gene TRBJ2-7, with 13 bases fitting TRBD2. CDR1 and CDR2 (germline): MNHEY, SMNVEV (reference sequence). The CDR3 extends over 15 amino acids. V shed 5 bases and J 4 bases; nucleotides not matched to a gene: 5. This CDR3 is CASSKGLAGTYEQYF. The CDR3 DNA is TGTGCCAGCAGTAAGGGACTAGCGGGGACTTACGAGCAGTACTTC.

The chain employs TRBV19 and TRBJ2-4; TRBD1 aligns across 7 bases. Trimming at V came to 9 bases and at J to 0 bases, leaving 5 bases not matched to a gene. Germline values: CDR1 LNHDA, CDR2 SQIVND (reference sequence). This CDR3 has 14 amino acids. The CDR3 region has the DNA TGTGCCAGCCGGGACAGTTTAGCCAAAAACATTCAGTACTTC. Protein product: CASRDSLAKNIQYF.

This rearrangement joins TRBV9 to TRBJ2-1; no clear D gene. Per the germline V gene, CDR1 is SGDLS and CDR2 is YYNGEE. The CDR3 is made up of 15 amino acids. V lost 0 bases, J lost 0 bases, and 7 bases lay in between. CDR3 loop: CASSVDAYSYNEQFF. CDR3 bases: TGTGCCAGCAGCGTAGATGCCTACTCCTACAATGAGCAGTTCTTC. Supplemented by reference TRBV9 and TRBJ2-1, the full variable domain reads DSGVTQTPKHLITATGQRVTLRCSPRSGDLSVYWYQQSLDQGLQFLIQYYNGEERAKGNILERFSAQQFPDLHSELNLSSLELGDSALYFCASSVDAYSYNEQFFGPGTRLTVL.

V gene TRBV15 combines with J gene TRBJ1-6; D is ambiguous. This CDR3 region has 13 residues. Looked up from germline, CDR1 is LNHNV and CDR2 is YYDKDF (reference sequence). V was pared by 0 bases and J by 9 bases, with 6 bases between. CDR3 nucleotide sequence: TGTGCCACCAGCAGAGATGGGAGTTCACCCCTCCACTTT. Amino acids: CATSRDGSSPLHF.